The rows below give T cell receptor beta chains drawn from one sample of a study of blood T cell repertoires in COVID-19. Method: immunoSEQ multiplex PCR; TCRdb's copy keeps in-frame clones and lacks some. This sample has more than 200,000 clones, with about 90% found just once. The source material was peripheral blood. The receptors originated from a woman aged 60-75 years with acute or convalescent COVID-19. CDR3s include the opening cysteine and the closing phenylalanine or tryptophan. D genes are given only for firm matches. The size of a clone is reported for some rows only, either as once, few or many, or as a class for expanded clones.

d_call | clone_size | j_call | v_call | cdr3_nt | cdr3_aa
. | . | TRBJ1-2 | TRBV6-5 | TGTGCCAGCAGCCTCGGGGGGTATGGCTACACCTTC | CASSLGGYGYTF
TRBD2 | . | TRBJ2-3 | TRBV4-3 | TGCGCCAGCAGCCATGGACTAGCGGGAGGAGGGTCGGATACGCAGTATTTT | CASSHGLAGGGSDTQYF
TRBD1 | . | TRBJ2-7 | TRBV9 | TGTGCCAGCAGCGGCGATGCCGGGACAGGGGCGTACGAGCAGTACTTC | CASSGDAGTGAYEQYF
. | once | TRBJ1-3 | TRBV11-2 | TGTGCCAGCAGCTTAGCCCCAGGGCCCGGAAACACCATATATTTT | CASSLAPGPGNTIYF
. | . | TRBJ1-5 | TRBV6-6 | TGTGCCAGCAGTTCGGAGGGTTACAATCAGCCCCAGCATTTT | CASSSEGYNQPQHF
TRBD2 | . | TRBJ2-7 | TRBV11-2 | TGTGCCAGCAGCCTTGGGACTAGCGGTTACTACGAGCAGTACTTC | CASSLGTSGYYEQYF
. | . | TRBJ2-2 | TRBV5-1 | TGCGCCAGCAGCTTGGTTGGAGCCGGGGAGCTGTTTTTT | CASSLVGAGELFF
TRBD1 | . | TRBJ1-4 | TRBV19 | TGTGCCAGTAGTACCTTACCGGACAGGGGTGAAAAACTGTTTTTT | CASSTLPDRGEKLFF
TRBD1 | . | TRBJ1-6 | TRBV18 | TGTGCCAGCTCACGGACAGGGCCGAGCTCCTATAATTCACCCCTCCACTTT | CASSRTGPSSYNSPLHF
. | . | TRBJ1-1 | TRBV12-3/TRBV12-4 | TGTGCCAGCAACAAGGGGACTGAAGCTTTCTTT | CASNKGTEAFF
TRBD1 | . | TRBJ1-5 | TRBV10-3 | TGTGCCATCAGCCGGACAGGGGGTTTAAGCAATCAGCCCCAGCATTTT | CAISRTGGLSNQPQHF
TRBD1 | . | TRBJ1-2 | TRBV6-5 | TGTGCCAGCAGCCAGGGGACAGACCTCTATGGCTACACCTTC | CASSQGTDLYGYTF
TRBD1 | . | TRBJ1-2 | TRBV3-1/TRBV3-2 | TGTGCCAGCAGCCAAGCAGGGGGGCAAAACTATGGCTACACCTTC | CASSQAGGQNYGYTF
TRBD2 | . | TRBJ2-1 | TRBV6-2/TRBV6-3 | TGTGCCAGCAGTTACGCGGCGGGAGGGCACAATGAGCAGTTCTTC | CASSYAAGGHNEQFF
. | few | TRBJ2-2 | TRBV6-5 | TGTGCCAGCAAGGCAGGGGGGACGTCCGGGGAGCTGTTTTTT | CASKAGGTSGELFF
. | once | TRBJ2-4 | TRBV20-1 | TGCAGTGCTAGTGGCGGTAGGCAAAACATTCAGTACTTC | CSASGGRQNIQYF
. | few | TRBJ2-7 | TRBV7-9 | TGTGCCAGCAGTTGGTTGAGGTACACCTCAACCTACGAGCAGTACTTC | CASSWLRYTSTYEQYF
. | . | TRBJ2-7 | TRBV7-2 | TGTGCCAGCAGTTTGGGGGGGGCTTCCTACGAGCAGTACTTC | CASSLGGASYEQYF
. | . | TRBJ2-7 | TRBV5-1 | TGCGCCAGTAGGATTGGGCAGGGAGGAATGATCCACGAGCAGTACTTC | CASRIGQGGMIHEQYF
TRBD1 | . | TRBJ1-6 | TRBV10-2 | TGCGCCAGCAGGAGCCCTACAGGGGACAATTCACCCCTCCACTTT | CASRSPTGDNSPLHF
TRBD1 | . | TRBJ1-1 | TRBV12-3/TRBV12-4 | TGTGCCAGCAGGGGGGCAGGGGGCACTGAAGCTTTCTTT | CASRGAGGTEAFF
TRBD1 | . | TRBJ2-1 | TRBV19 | TGTGCCACCCGGGACAGGGGACAAAAGTTTTCTGGGGGCTACAATGAGCAGTTCTTC | CATRDRGQKFSGGYNEQFF
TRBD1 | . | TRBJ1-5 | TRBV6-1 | TGTGCCAGCAGTGACCCGACAGGGATCAATCAGCCCCAGCATTTT | CASSDPTGINQPQHF
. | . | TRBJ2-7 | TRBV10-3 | TGTGCCATCAGTGATCGACAGTTAAGCTCCTACGAGCAGTACTTC | CAISDRQLSSYEQYF
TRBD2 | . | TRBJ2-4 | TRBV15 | TGTGCCACCAGCAGACCTGGGACTAGCGGGACACTAGCCAAAAACATTCAGTACTTC | CATSRPGTSGTLAKNIQYF